These 9 T cell receptor beta chains came from one sample sequenced in a study of shared clonotypes between healthy human individuals. The method was immunoSEQ multiplex PCR; TCRdb's version includes in-frame clones alone and lacks a portion of them. The sample records some 1.1 million clones, approximately 80% being singletons. The sequenced material came from memory CD4+ T cells from PBMCs. As to subset: CD45RA-negative fraction. The receptors here all came from a young man in good health. Some clones in this sample may be carry-over from other donors' samples.

This clone appeared once. This chain uses TRBV2 with TRBJ2-7; TRBD2 matches 8 bases. Germline CDR1 SNHLY, CDR2 FYNNEI. Trimming took 3 bases from V and 4 from J; bases not matched to a gene: 11. This CDR3 has 16 residues. The CDR3 region has the DNA TGTGCCAGCAGTGATAGCGGGATTCTTTCGGGTTACGAGCAGTACTTC. Protein sequence: CASSDSGILSGYEQYF.

With respect to this clone: Other DNA sequences within the sample encode an identical CDR3. V gene TRBV9 combines with J gene TRBJ1-1, with D hard to call. Germline CDR1 is SGDLS and CDR2 is YYNGEE. The CDR3 spans 14 residues. Trimming stripped 0 bases from V and 2 bases from J, with 8 bases between. The CDR3 loop reads CASSVAPGNTEAFF. As DNA, the CDR3 is TGTGCCAGCAGCGTAGCCCCGGGAAACACTGAAGCTTTCTTT.

As regards this clone: Additional DNA sequences in this sample encode the identical CDR3. The chain recombines TRBV5-1 with TRBJ2-7, with TRBD1 matching over 12 bases. CDR1 is SGHRS and CDR2 is YFSETQ in the germline V gene. The V gene end was trimmed by 3 bases and the J gene end by 5 bases; junction bases not matched to a gene: 3. The length of the CDR3 is 14 residues. The CDR3 spells CASSSGTGGNEQYF. The CDR3 DNA is TGCGCCAGCAGCTCTGGGACAGGGGGCAACGAGCAGTACTTC.

About this clone itself: Other nucleotide sequences in the sample specify the same CDR3. V usage is TRBV7-2 and J usage is TRBJ2-7, with TRBD1 matching over 8 bases. Germline trimming cut 5 bases from V and 7 bases from J; bases unmatched to any gene: 7. The length of the CDR3 is 13 residues. The germline V gene encodes CDR1 SGHTA and CDR2 FQGNSA. CDR3 amino acids: CASSRQGAGEQYF. In DNA form, the CDR3 reads TGTGCCAGCAGCCGTCAGGGGGCTGGTGAGCAGTACTTC.

This clone was seen just once. The same CDR3 also results from other DNA sequences found in this sample. V usage is TRBV2 and J usage is TRBJ2-3; TRBD2 matches at 10 bases. V lost 10 bases to trimming and J lost 3 bases; unmatched junction nucleotides: 7. Germline V lookup: CDR1 SNHLY, CDR2 FYNNEI. This CDR3 spans 14 amino acids. The CDR3 nucleotides are TGTGCCACTGGGCTAGCGGGAGTGACAGATACGCAGTATTTT. Its translation is CATGLAGVTDTQYF.

The V gene is TRBV2, the J gene TRBJ2-7; D ambiguous. The CDR3 loop spans 10 amino acids. Per the germline V gene, CDR1 is SNHLY and CDR2 is FYNNEI. V lost 7 bases to trimming and J lost 8 bases, with 9 bases between them. The CDR3 region has the DNA TGTGCCAGCATGGTCTGGAAGCAGTACTTC. Its translation is CASMVWKQYF.

The chain employs TRBV7-3 and TRBJ2-1, with D perhaps TRBD2 (6 bases). Trimming stripped 2 bases from V and 2 bases from J, with 10 bases between. This CDR3 has 15 residues. The germline gives CDR1 SGHTA, CDR2 FQGTGA. CDR3 amino acids: CASSLLATTYNEQFF. The CDR3 DNA reads as TGTGCCAGCAGCTTACTAGCGACCACCTACAATGAGCAGTTCTTC.

This clone was counted a few times. The chain combines TRBV29-1 with TRBJ2-3, with a weak D call TRBD2 (6 bases). The CDR3 is 18 residues long. Germline V lookup: CDR1 SQVTM, CDR2 ANQGSEA. V was cut by 0 bases and J by 1 base, with 20 bases left in between. CDR3 nucleotide sequence: TGCAGCGTTGAAGATCCGGGGGAGCGAGGAATGCGCACAGATACGCAGTATTTT. It encodes CSVEDPGERGMRTDTQYF.

The chain is built from TRBV7-9 and TRBJ1-5; 7 nucleotides align to TRBD1. Germline V gives CDR1 SEHNR, CDR2 FQNEAQ (reference sequence). The trim removed 0 bases at V and 1 base at J, leaving 9 bases unmatched. The CDR3 extends over 18 amino acids. The CDR3 spells CASSLAGRGGYSNQPQHF. CDR3 DNA: TGTGCCAGCAGCTTAGCCGGCAGGGGGGGTTACAGCAATCAGCCCCAGCATTTT.